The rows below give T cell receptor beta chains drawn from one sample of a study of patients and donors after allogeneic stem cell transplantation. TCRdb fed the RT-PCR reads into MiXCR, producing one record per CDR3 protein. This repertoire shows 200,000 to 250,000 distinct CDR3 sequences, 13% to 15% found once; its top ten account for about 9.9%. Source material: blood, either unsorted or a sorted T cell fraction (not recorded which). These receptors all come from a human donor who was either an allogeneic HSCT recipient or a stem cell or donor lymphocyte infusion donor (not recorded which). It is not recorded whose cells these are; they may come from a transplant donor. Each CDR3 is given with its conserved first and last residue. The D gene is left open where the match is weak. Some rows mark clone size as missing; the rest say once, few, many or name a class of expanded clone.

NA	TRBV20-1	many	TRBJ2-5	CSAREGGRGGETQYF	TGCAGTGCTAGAGAAGGGGGAAGGGGCGGAGAGACCCAGTACTTC
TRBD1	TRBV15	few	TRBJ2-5	CATSRSIGTEETQYF	TGTGCCACCAGCAGGAGTATTGGGACAGAAGAGACCCAGTACTTC
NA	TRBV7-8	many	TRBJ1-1	CASSLGAGPLLITEAFF	TGTGCCAGCAGCTTAGGGGCAGGGCCTCTCCTTATCACTGAAGCTTTCTTT
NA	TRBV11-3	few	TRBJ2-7	CASSLDFAYEQYF	TGTGCCAGCAGCTTAGATTTCGCCTACGAGCAGTACTTC
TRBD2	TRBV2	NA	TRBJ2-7	CASRRLAGGEQYF	TGTGCCAGCAGGAGACTAGCGGGAGGGGAGCAGTACTTC
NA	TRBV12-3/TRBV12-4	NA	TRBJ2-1	CASSSDHSIQGTLSNEQFF	TGTGCCAGCAGTTCGGACCACAGCATACAGGGTACGCTCTCCAATGAGCAGTTCTTC
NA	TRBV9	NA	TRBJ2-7	CACSAKQGPYEQYF	TGTGCCTGCAGCGCTAAACAGGGTCCCTACGAGCAGTACTTC
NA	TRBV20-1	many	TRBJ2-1	CSASPGVNFYNEQFF	TGCAGTGCTAGTCCCGGGGTGAACTTCTACAATGAGCAGTTCTTC
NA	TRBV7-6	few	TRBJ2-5	CASSLTEIQETQYF	TGTGCCAGCAGCTTAACAGAGATCCAAGAGACCCAGTACTTC
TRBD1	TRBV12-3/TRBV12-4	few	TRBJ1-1	CASLRQGDTEAFF	TGTGCCAGCTTAAGACAGGGGGACACTGAAGCTTTCTTT
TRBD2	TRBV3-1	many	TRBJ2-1	CASSFTSGDNEQFF	TGTGCCAGCAGTTTTACTAGCGGAGACAATGAGCAGTTCTTC
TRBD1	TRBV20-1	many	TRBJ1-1	CSARRTGLNTEAFF	TGCAGTGCTAGGAGGACAGGCCTGAACACTGAAGCTTTCTTT
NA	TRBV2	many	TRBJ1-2	CASSPTWNYGYTF	TGTGCCAGCAGCCCGACATGGAACTATGGCTACACCTTC
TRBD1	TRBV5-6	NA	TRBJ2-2	CASSWGTGGSTGELFF	TGTGCCAGCAGCTGGGGCACAGGGGGCTCCACCGGGGAGCTGTTTTTT
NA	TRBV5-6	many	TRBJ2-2	CASRRDRTGELFF	TGTGCCAGCAGGAGGGACCGCACCGGGGAGCTGTTTTTT
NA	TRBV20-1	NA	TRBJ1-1	CSAPPRGYGNTEAFF	TGCAGTGCACCCCCGAGAGGGTACGGGAACACTGAAGCTTTCTTT
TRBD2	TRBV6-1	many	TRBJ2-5	CASRQLSGGNQETQYF	TGTGCCAGCAGACAACTTAGCGGGGGAAACCAAGAGACCCAGTACTTC
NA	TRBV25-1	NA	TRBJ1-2	CASSEAQGEAHGYTF	TGTGCCAGCAGTGAAGCTCAGGGAGAGGCTCATGGCTACACCTTC
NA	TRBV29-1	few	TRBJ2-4	CSARTQLAKNIQYF	TGCAGCGCACGAACCCAACTAGCCAAAAACATTCAGTACTTC
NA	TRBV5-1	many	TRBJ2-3	CASTPGGRVTDTQYF	TGTGCCAGCACCCCCGGAGGCAGGGTCACAGATACGCAGTATTTT
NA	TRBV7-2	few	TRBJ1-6	CASSPAGRVSPLHF	TGTGCCAGCAGCCCCGCTGGGAGGGTCTCACCCCTCCACTTT
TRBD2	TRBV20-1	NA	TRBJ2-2	CSARVGLAGGSTGELFF	TGCAGTGCTAGAGTCGGGCTAGCGGGGGGGAGCACCGGGGAGCTGTTTTTT
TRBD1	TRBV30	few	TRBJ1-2	CAWRAQDRNYGYTF	TGTGCCTGGAGAGCCCAGGACAGGAACTATGGCTACACCTTC
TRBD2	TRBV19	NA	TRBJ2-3	CASSKGSGSFIDTQYF	TGTGCCAGTAGCAAGGGTAGCGGGAGTTTCATAGATACGCAGTATTTT
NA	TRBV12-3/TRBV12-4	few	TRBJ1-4	CASSLRDTDEKLFF	TGTGCCAGCAGCCTCAGGGACACGGATGAAAAACTGTTTTTT
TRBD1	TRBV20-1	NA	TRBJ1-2	CSARDRSSYGYTF	TGCAGTGCCAGGGACAGGTCCTCCTATGGCTACACCTTC
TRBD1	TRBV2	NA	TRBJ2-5	CASRWRQGETQYF	TGTGCCAGCAGATGGAGACAGGGAGAGACCCAGTACTTC
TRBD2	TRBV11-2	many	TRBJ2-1	CASSSTTSGSRNEQFF	TGTGCCAGCAGCTCAACAACTAGCGGGAGTAGGAATGAGCAGTTCTTC
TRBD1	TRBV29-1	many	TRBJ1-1	CSVESGGAENFF	TGCAGCGTTGAGTCAGGGGGCGCCGAAAATTTCTTT
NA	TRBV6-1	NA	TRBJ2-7	CASSESIGQIYEQYF	TGTGCCAGCAGTGAATCGATAGGACAGATTTACGAGCAGTACTTC
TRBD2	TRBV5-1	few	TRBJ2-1	CASSSGLADGDEQFF	TGCGCCAGCAGCTCCGGACTAGCAGACGGCGATGAGCAGTTCTTC
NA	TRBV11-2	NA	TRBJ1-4	CASSFGDATNEKLFF	TGTGCCAGCAGCTTTGGGGACGCAACTAATGAAAAACTGTTTTTT
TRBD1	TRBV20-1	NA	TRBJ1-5	CSAFDRVVGNQPQHF	TGCAGTGCTTTCGACAGGGTGGTGGGCAATCAGCCCCAGCATTTT
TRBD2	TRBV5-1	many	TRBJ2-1	CASSVSSGGSYNEQFF	TGCGCCAGCAGCGTTTCTAGCGGGGGTTCCTACAATGAGCAGTTCTTC
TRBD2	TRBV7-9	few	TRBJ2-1	CASSPHQTGGQEQFF	TGTGCCAGCAGCCCCCATCAGACGGGAGGGCAGGAGCAGTTCTTC
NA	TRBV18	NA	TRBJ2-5	CASSPVGGGSQETQYF	TGTGCCAGCTCACCAGTCGGAGGGGGCAGCCAAGAGACCCAGTACTTC
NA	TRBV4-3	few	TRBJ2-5	CASSQDKGEKIHF	TGCGCCAGCAGCCAAGATAAGGGAGAAAAAATACACTTC
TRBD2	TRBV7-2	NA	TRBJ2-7	CASSLVGGGYEQYF	TGTGCCAGCAGCTTAGTCGGGGGGGGGTACGAGCAGTACTTC
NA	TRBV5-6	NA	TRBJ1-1	CASSFRDTWNTEAFF	TGTGCCAGCAGCTTCCGAGACACCTGGAACACTGAAGCTTTCTTT
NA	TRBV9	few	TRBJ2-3	CASSVFLEGTDTQYF	TGTGCCAGCAGCGTATTCCTGGAGGGGACAGATACGCAGTATTTT
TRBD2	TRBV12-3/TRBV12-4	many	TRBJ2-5	CASRASGGGETQYF	TGTGCCAGCAGGGCTAGCGGGGGTGGGGAGACCCAGTACTTC
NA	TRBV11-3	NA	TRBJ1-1	CASRLGGTGTTEAFF	TGTGCCAGCAGGTTGGGGGGAACAGGGACCACTGAAGCTTTCTTT
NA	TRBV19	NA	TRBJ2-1	CASSIAVRNEQFF	TGTGCCAGTAGTATCGCGGTCCGCAATGAGCAGTTCTTC
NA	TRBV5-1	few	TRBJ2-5	CASSSPSTVETQYF	TGCGCCAGCAGCTCCCCCTCCACCGTGGAGACCCAGTACTTC
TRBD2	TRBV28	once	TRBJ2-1	CASSEPGLAGRNEQFF	TGTGCCAGCAGTGAACCGGGACTAGCGGGTCGTAATGAGCAGTTCTTC
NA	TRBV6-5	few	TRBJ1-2	CASSYRPGPPYGYTF	TGTGCCAGCAGTTACAGGCCGGGCCCCCCCTATGGCTACACCTTC
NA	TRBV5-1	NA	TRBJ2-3	CASNTGSSMLGTDTQYF	TGCGCCAGCAACACGGGGTCTTCAATGCTGGGCACAGATACGCAGTATTTT
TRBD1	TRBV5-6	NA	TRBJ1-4	CASTLSGTGNEKLFF	TGTGCCAGCACCTTGTCCGGGACAGGGAATGAAAAACTGTTTTTT